This entry features one T cell receptor (beta chain) sequence. Its antigen remains unidentified. CDR3 size: 15 residues. Per the germline V gene, CDR1 is DFQATT and CDR2 is SNEGSKA (reference sequence). V was pared by 5 bases and J by 2 bases, with 19 bases between. Noted treatment: roughly 10-day PBMC culture with coronavirus spike peptide pools or control peptides (ViraFEST assay). ViraFEST grew antigen-specific T cells using peptide pools, then sequenced TCRs. The study sequenced cultured CD4+ T cell DNA using the Oncomine TCR Beta short-read assay. TCRdb passed the PCR reads through MiXCR, listing each CDR3 protein once. This table has roughly 10,000 distinct CDR3 sequences, less than 75% appearing once. This record belongs to a study of vaccination and CD4 T cells after COVID-19. About the research overall: Once diagnosed, patients had post-COVID samples drawn a median 101 days later (range 35 to 161). Overlapping SARS-CoV-2, HCoV-NL63, HCoV-OC43 and HCoV-229E spike peptides were used to stimulate cells. The control cultures got either a CEFX pool, an HIV-1 Nef pool, or no peptide at all.

The V and J genes are TRBV20-1 and TRBJ2-7; the D gene is possibly TRBD1 (7 bases). This receptor was obtained from a human donor who had recovered from COVID-19. The sequencing input was CD4+ T cells from blood, cultured in vitro. The CDR3 sequence is CSASQGGGGPYEQYF. CDR3 DNA: TGCAGTGCTTCCCAGGGGGGCGGAGGCCCCTACGAGCAGTACTTC.